The present T cell receptor (beta chain) was sequenced within a study of beta chain bispecific antibodies for T cell cancers. Overall study: The leukemia lines expressed TRBV12-3 (Jurkat) and TRBV5-5 (HPB-ALL).

Concerning this clonotype itself: Antigen: not known.

TCRdb re-called the 5' RACE reads through MiXCR, storing one row per CDR3 protein. This table holds several thousand distinct CDR3 sequences, around 2.3% found once. V lost 4 bases and J lost 2; bases outside the gene matches: 5. The CDR3 runs 15 residues. Germline V gene data show CDR1 as LNHDA and CDR2 as SQIVND (reference sequence). Blood mononuclear cells were expanded for 3 to 4 days using either OKT3 anti-CD3 antibody or CD3/CD28 beads. Overall study findings and caveats: Versus anti-CD19, anti-TRBV12 exposure cut the TRBV12-3 share of TRBV signal by roughly 99%. The leukemia cells, rather than normal T cells, gave most of the targeted TRBV signal.

The V gene is TRBV19, the J gene TRBJ1-3; 7 bases agree with TRBD1. Material: T cells from a healthy donor cultured with Jurkat leukemia cells, obtained from a culture containing an anti-CD19 bispecific antibody. This receptor was identified in a human donor in good health. Some clones in this sample may be carry-over from other donors' samples. The CDR3 here is CASSTGTAAGNTIYF. The CDR3 coding sequence is TGTGCCAGTAGTACCGGGACAGCCGCTGGAAACACCATATATTTT.